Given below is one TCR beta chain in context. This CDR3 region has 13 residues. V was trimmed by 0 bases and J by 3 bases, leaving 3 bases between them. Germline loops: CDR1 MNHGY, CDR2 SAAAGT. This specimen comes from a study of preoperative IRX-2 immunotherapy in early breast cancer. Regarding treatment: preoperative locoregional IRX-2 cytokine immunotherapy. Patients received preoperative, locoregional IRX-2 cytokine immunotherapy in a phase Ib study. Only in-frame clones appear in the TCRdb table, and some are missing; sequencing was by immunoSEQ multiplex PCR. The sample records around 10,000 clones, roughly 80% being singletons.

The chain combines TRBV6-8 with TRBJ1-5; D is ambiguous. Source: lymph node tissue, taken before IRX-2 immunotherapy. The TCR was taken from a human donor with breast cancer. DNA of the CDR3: TGTGCCAGCAGTTACTCGAACAATCAGCCCCAGCATTTT. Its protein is CASSYSNNQPQHF.